This TCR beta chain was profiled in a study of cytomegalovirus exposure and HLA in healthy donors. The study, taken as a whole, reports: In an earlier analysis, productive rearrangement rates for most beta V segments clustered near 87% or 30%. Most of the CMV-associated TCR beta chains (in a later analysis) appeared to be HLA-restricted. The study designated roughly 150 TCR beta chains cytomegalovirus-associated.

Unrecorded immune exposure was likely among donors, who were nominally healthy when sampled. To note about this clone: Its antigen is unidentified.

13 Jbeta primers and 60 Vbeta primers were used for the PCR. The protocol was immunoSEQ multiplex PCR, while the TCRdb copy is restricted to in-frame clones and leaves out a portion. Of around 130,000 clones listed, around 75% are singletons. Germline V gene data show CDR1 as SEHNR and CDR2 as FQNEAQ (reference sequence). The CDR3 loop spans 15 amino acids. The V gene end was trimmed by 2 bases and the J gene end by 5 bases; junction bases not matched to a gene: 6. The sequencing sample was made of PBMCs. The V call is TRBV7-9, the J call TRBJ2-5; 9 bases are shared with TRBD2. This receptor was obtained from a woman in her thirties in good health and CMV-seronegative. CDR3: CASSLRGTSKETQYF. DNA for the CDR3: TGTGCCAGCAGCTTACGAGGGACTAGCAAGGAGACCCAGTACTTC.